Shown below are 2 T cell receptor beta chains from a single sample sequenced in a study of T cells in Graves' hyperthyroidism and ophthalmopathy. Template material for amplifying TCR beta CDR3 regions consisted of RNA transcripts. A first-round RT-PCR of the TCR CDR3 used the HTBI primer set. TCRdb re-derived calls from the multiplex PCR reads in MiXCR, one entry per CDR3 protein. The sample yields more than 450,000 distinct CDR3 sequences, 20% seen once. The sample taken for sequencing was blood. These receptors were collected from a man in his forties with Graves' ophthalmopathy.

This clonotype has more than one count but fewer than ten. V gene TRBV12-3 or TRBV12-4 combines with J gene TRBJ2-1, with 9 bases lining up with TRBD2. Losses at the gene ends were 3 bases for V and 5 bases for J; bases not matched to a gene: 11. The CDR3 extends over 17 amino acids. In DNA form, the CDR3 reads TGTGCCAGCAGTTTTTCTTTAGGAGCGGGAGGTGACAATGAGCAGTTCTTC. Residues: CASSFSLGAGGDNEQFF.

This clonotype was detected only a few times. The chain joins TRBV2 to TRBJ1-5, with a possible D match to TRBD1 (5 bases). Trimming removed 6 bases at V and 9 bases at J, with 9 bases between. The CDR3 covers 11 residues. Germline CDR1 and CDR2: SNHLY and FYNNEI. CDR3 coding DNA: TGTGCCAGCAGACAGGAGGGGCCCCAGCATTTT. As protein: CASRQEGPQHF.